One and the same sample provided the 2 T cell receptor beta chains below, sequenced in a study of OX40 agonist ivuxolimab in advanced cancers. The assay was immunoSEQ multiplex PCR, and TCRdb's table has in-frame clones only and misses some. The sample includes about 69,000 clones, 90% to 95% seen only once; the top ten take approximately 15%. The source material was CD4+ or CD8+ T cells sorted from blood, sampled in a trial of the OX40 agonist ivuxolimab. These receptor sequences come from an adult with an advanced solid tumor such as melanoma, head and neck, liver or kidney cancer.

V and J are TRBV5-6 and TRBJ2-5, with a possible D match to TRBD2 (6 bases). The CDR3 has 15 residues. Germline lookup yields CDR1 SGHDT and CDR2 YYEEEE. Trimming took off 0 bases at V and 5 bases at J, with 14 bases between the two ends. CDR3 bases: TGTGCCAGCAGCTTGGTATCGGGGGTAAGCGAGACCCAGTACTTC. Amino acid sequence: CASSLVSGVSETQYF.

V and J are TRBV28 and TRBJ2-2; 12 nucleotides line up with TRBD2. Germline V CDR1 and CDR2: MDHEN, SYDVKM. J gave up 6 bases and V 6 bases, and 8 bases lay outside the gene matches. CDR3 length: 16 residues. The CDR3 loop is CASSYRLAGEPGELFF. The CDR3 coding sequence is TGTGCCAGCAGCTATCGACTAGCGGGAGAGCCCGGGGAGCTGTTTTTT.